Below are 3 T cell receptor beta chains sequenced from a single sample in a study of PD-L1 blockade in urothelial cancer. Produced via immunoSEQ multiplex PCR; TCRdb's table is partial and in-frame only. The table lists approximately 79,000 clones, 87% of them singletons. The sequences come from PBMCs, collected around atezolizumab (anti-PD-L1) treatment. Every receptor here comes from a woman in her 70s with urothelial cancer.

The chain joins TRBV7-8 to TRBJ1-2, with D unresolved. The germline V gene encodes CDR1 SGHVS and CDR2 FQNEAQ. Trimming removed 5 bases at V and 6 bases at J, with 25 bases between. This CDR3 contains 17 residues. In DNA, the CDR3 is TGTGCCAGCAGCCCCGCCCCTCAGCGGGTGGGGATGGATGGCTACACCTTC. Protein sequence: CASSPAPQRVGMDGYTF. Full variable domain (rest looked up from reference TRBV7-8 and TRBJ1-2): GAGVSQSPRYKVAKRGQDVALRCDPISGHVSLFWYQQALGQGPEFLTYFQNEAQLDKSGLPSDRFFAERPEGSVSTLKIQRTQQEDSAVYLCASSPAPQRVGMDGYTFGSGTRLTVV.

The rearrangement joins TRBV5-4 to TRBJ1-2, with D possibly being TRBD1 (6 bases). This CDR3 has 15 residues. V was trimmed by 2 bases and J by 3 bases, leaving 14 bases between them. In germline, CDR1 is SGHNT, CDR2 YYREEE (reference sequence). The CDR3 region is CASSFNTGIYYGYTF. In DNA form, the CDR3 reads TGTGCCAGCAGCTTCAACACAGGGATCTACTATGGCTACACCTTC.

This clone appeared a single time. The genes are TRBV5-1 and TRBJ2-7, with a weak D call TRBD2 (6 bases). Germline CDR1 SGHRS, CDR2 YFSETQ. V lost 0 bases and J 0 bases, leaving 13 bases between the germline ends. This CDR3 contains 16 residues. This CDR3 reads CASSLDPRGISYEQYF. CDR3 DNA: TGCGCCAGCAGCTTGGACCCCCGGGGGATCTCCTACGAGCAGTACTTC.